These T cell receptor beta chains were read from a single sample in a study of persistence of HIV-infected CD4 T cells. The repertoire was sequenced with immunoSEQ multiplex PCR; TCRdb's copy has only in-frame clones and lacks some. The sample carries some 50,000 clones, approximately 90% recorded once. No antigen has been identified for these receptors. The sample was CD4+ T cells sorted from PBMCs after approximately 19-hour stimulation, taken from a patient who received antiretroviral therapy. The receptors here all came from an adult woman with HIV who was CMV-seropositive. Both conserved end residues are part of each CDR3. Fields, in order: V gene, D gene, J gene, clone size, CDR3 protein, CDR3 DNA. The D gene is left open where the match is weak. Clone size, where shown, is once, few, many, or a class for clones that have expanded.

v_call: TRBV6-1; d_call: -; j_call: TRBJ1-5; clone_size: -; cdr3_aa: CASSDGGVSNQPQHF; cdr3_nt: TGTGCCAGCAGTGACGGGGGGGTTAGCAATCAGCCCCAGCATTTT
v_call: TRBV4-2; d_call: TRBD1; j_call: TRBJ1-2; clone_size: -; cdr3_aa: CASSQEVGTGDVYGYTF; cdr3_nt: TGTGCCAGCAGCCAAGAAGTAGGGACAGGCGACGTCTATGGCTACACCTTC
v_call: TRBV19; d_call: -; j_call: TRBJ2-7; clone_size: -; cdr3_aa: CASRIGDEQYF; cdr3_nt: TGTGCCAGTAGGATAGGGGACGAGCAGTACTTC
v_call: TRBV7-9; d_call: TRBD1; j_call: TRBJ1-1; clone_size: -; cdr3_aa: CASSRGQGGNTEAFF; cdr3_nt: TGTGCCAGCAGCAGAGGACAGGGCGGGAACACTGAAGCTTTCTTT
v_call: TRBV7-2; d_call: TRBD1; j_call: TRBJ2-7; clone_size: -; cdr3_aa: CASSFRDRGGSYEQYF; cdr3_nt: TGTGCCAGCAGCTTTCGGGACAGGGGCGGGTCCTACGAGCAGTACTTC
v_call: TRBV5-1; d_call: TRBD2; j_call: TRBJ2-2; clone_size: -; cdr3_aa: CASSRRGVAGDGELFF; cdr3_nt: TGCGCCAGCAGCCGGCGGGGAGTAGCGGGAGACGGGGAGCTGTTTTTT
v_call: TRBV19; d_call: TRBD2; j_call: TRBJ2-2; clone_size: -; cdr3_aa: CASSIGRLAVQSGELFF; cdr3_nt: TGTGCCAGTAGTATAGGTCGACTAGCGGTTCAGTCGGGGGAGCTGTTTTTT
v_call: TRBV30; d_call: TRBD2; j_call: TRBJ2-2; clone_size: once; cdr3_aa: CAWRAGGTGELFF; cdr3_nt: TGTGCCTGGAGGGCGGGAGGCACCGGGGAGCTGTTTTTT
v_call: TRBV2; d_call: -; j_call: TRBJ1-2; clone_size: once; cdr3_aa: CASSAGTDGYTF; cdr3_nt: TGTGCCAGCAGTGCAGGGACGGATGGCTACACCTTC
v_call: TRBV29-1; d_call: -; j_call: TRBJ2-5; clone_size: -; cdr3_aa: CSVEQGRLAGTQYF; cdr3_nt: TGCAGCGTTGAACAGGGGAGGCTAGCAGGGACCCAGTACTTC
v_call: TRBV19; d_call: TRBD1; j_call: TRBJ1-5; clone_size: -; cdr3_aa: CASEDRAGQPQHF; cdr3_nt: TGTGCCAGTGAGGACAGGGCGGGGCAGCCCCAGCATTTT
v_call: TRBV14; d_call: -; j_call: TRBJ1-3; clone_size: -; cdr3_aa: CASSPLGPGNTIYF; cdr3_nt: TGTGCCAGCAGCCCGTTGGGACCGGGAAACACCATATATTTT
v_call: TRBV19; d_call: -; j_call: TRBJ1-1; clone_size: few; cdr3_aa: CASKLGQANTEAFF; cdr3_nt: TGTGCCAGTAAATTGGGGCAGGCCAACACTGAAGCTTTCTTT
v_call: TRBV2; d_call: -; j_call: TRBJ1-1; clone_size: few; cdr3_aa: CASSVEKNTEAFF; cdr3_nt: TGTGCCAGCAGTGTAGAGAAGAACACTGAAGCTTTCTTT
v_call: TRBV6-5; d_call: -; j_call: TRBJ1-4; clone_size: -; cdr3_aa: CASSFRANEKLFF; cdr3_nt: TGTGCCAGCTCGTTTCGAGCTAATGAAAAACTGTTTTTT
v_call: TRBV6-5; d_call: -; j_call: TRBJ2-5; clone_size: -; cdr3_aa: CASSYGGRQETQYF; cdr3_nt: TGTGCCAGCAGTTACGGGGGGCGTCAAGAGACCCAGTACTTC
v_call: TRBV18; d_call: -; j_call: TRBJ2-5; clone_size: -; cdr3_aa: CASSRVIQETQYF; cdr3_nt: TGTGCCAGCTCACGGGTGATCCAAGAGACCCAGTACTTC
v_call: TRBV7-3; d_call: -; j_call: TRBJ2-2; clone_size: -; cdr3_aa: CASSGTPLGELFF; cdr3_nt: TGTGCCAGCAGCGGAACCCCCCTAGGGGAGCTGTTTTTT
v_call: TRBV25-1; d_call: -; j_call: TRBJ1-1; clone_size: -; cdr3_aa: CASSAPENTEAFF; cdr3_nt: TGTGCCAGCAGCGCCCCTGAGAACACTGAAGCTTTCTTT
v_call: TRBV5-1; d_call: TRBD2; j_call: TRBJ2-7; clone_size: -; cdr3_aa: CASTTTSGSGEQYF; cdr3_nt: TGCGCCAGCACCACGACTAGCGGGAGCGGCGAGCAGTACTTC
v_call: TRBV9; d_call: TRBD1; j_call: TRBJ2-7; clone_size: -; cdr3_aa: CASSVGTGPTYEQYF; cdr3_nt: TGTGCCAGCAGCGTCGGGACAGGGCCCACCTACGAGCAGTACTTC
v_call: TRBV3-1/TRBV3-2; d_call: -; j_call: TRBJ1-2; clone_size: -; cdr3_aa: CASSSGTPIYGYTF; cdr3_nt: TGTGCCAGCAGCTCCGGGACACCGATCTATGGCTACACCTTC
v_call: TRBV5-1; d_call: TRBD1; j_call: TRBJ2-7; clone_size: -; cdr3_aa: CASSTAGTGYYEQYF; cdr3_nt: TGCGCCAGCAGCACGGCCGGGACAGGGTACTACGAGCAGTACTTC
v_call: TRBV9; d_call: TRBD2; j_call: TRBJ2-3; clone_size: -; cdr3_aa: CASSVVGGSYGTQYF; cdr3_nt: TGTGCCAGCAGCGTAGTGGGCGGGAGTTACGGTACGCAGTATTTT
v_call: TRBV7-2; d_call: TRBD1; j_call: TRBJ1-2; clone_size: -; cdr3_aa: CASSSLPGTAYGYTF; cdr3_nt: TGTGCCAGCAGCTCCCTACCAGGGACAGCTTATGGCTACACCTTC